The rows below give T cell receptor beta chains drawn from one sample of a study of PD-L1 blockade in urothelial cancer. The protocol was immunoSEQ multiplex PCR, while the TCRdb copy is restricted to in-frame clones and leaves out a portion. The profile covers fewer than 75,000 clones, with around four fifths appearing a single time and about 4.5% taken by the ten largest. The material sequenced was PBMCs, taken around atezolizumab (anti-PD-L1) treatment. Receptors were obtained from a man aged 65 to 85 with urothelial cancer. Each CDR3 is given with its conserved first and last residue. A D gene is named only where the DNA matches it firmly. Expanded clones are given a class, and other clones once, few, many or no size at all.

. TRBJ2-3 TRBD2 TRBV5-4 TGTGCCAGCAGCAGCCGGCTAGGACTAGCGGGAGGGTATGGCACAGATACGCAGTATTTT CASSSRLGLAGGYGTDTQYF
. TRBJ2-7 TRBD2 TRBV7-6 TGTGCCAGCAGCTCAACTAGGACTAGCGGGACCTACGAGCAGTACTTC CASSSTRTSGTYEQYF
. TRBJ2-3 . TRBV7-6 TGTGCCAGCAGCCCAACTATACCCAGTGATACGCAGTATTTT CASSPTIPSDTQYF
. TRBJ2-2 . TRBV9 TGTGCCAGCAGCCCTTTTCAGGGCTCCGGGGAGCTGTTTTTT CASSPFQGSGELFF
. TRBJ1-5 TRBD1 TRBV7-8 TGTGCCAGCAGCTCCGGGACAGGGGGGTTTCAGCCCCAGCATTTT CASSSGTGGFQPQHF
. TRBJ1-4 . TRBV18 TGTGCCAGCTCACCACGAGGCACAACTAATGAAAAACTGTTTTTT CASSPRGTTNEKLFF
. TRBJ2-2 . TRBV5-4 TGTGCCAGCAGCTCGAATCCGGGACTCCTAACACTCGGGGAGCTGTTTTTT CASSSNPGLLTLGELFF
. TRBJ2-1 . TRBV7-9 TGTGCCAGCAGCTCGCGGGTGGGGGGAGAGCAGTTCTTC CASSSRVGGEQFF
once TRBJ1-5 . TRBV15 TGTGCCACCAGCAGAATGACCTCCCGGCGGCCGAATCAGCCCCAGCATTTT CATSRMTSRRPNQPQHF
. TRBJ2-2 TRBD1 TRBV5-4 TGTGCCAGCAGCTCTGGACAGGCGAACACCGGGGAGCTGTTTTTT CASSSGQANTGELFF
. TRBJ2-1 . TRBV15 TGTGCCACCAGCAGAGGGCTAGGCGGGACCTACAATGAGCAGTTCTTC CATSRGLGGTYNEQFF
. TRBJ2-1 . TRBV5-1 TGCGCCAGCAGCTTGAGCTCCACCGACTTAAATGAGCAGTTCTTC CASSLSSTDLNEQFF
. TRBJ2-1 . TRBV19 TGTGCGTCCGCCCCTACGGGAGTACGGAATGAGCAGTTCTTC CASAPTGVRNEQFF
. TRBJ1-1 . TRBV5-1 TGCGCCAGCAGCCTCGGGGAGGGGAGTTGGACTGAAGCTTTCTTT CASSLGEGSWTEAFF
. TRBJ2-7 . TRBV5-1 TGCGCCAGCAGTGGGGACAACTCCTACGAGCAGTACTTC CASSGDNSYEQYF
. TRBJ2-6 . TRBV28 TGTGCCAGCAGTTCGGGACACCTCTCTGGGGCCAACGTCCTGACTTTC CASSSGHLSGANVLTF
. TRBJ2-7 TRBD2 TRBV6-1 TGTGCCAGCAGTGAATCGGGGGGAGTGAGCTACGAGCAGTACTTC CASSESGGVSYEQYF
few TRBJ1-2 . TRBV11-2 TGTGCCAGCAGCTTGGCTCGGGGGTCTGTCTATGGCTACACCTTC CASSLARGSVYGYTF
. TRBJ2-2 . TRBV6-5 TGTGCCAGCAGTTACGGGGAGGCGAACACCGGGGAGCTGTTTTTT CASSYGEANTGELFF
. TRBJ2-3 . TRBV6-5 TGTGCCAGCAGCTCTAGCACAGATACGCAGTATTTT CASSSSTDTQYF
. TRBJ2-1 . TRBV28 TGTGCCAGCAGTTTAGGGCGGAGGGGATACAATGAGCAGTTCTTC CASSLGRRGYNEQFF
once TRBJ1-2 . TRBV18 TGTGCCAGCTCCCCGGGGGGCCGTAACTATGGCTACACCTTC CASSPGGRNYGYTF
. TRBJ2-2 TRBD1 TRBV5-1 TGCGCCAGCAGCCCGGGACAGGGGGCGCTCACCGGGGAGCTGTTTTTT CASSPGQGALTGELFF
. TRBJ2-7 TRBD1 TRBV6-6 TGTGCCAGCAGTTACGGACAGGTTTTTGCCGAGCAGTACTTC CASSYGQVFAEQYF
. TRBJ2-5 . TRBV6-6 TGTGCCAGCAGCGACGGAGGGCCTCAAGAGACCCAGTACTTC CASSDGGPQETQYF
. TRBJ2-1 TRBD2 TRBV27 TGTGCCAGCAGATGGTTAGCGGGAGACGAGCAGTTCTTC CASRWLAGDEQFF
few TRBJ2-7 TRBD1 TRBV7-2 TGTGCCAGCAGCTTAGGGACAGGGCCCTACGAGCAGTACTTC CASSLGTGPYEQYF
. TRBJ1-1 . TRBV12-5 TGTGCTAGTGGTTTCGAGGAGGGCACTGAAGCTTTCTTT CASGFEEGTEAFF
. TRBJ2-1 . TRBV5-1 TGCGCCAGCAGCGGAACGGGAGAGGGCTACAATGAGCAGTTCTTC CASSGTGEGYNEQFF
. TRBJ2-5 TRBD2 TRBV9 TGTGCCAGCAGCCCCTGGGGGGGGAGCGGGCGGGAGACCCAGTACTTC CASSPWGGSGRETQYF
. TRBJ2-5 . TRBV25-1 TGTGCCAGCAGTGAATCTCGAGCGGGAGAGACCCAGTACTTC CASSESRAGETQYF